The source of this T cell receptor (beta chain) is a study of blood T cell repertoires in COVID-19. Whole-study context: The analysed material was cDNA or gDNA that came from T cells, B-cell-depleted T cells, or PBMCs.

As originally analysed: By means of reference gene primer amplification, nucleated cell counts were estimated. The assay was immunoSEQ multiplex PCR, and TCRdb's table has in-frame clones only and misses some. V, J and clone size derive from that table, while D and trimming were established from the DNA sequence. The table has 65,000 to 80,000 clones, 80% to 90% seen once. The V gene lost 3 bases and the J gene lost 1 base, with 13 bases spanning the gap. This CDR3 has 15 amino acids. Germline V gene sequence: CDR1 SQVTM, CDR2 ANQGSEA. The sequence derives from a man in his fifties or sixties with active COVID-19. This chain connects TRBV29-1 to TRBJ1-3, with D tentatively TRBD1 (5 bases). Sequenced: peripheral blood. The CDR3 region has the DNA TGCAGCGTTGAGCAACGGGGGAGGTCTGGAAACACCATATATTTT. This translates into CSVEQRGRSGNTIYF.